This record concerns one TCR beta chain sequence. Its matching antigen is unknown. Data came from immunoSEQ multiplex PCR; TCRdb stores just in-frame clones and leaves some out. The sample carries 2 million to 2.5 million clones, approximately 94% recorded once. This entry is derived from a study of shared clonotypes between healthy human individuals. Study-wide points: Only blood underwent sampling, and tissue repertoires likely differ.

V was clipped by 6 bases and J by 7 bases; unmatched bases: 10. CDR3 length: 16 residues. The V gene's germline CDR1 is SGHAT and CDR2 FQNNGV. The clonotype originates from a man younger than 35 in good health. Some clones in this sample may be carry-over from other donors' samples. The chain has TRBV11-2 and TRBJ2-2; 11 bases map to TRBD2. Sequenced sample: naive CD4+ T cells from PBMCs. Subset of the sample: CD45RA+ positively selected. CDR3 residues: CASRNIAGGPVGELFF. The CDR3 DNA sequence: TGTGCCAGCAGAAATATAGCGGGAGGGCCGGTCGGGGAGCTGTTTTTT.